Listed below are T cell receptor beta chains from one sample, sequenced in a study of T cell responses to AZD1222 COVID-19 vaccine. Sequencing was performed with immunoSEQ multiplex PCR; in TCRdb, only in-frame clones are kept and a portion is missing. The sample records about 79,000 clones, 92% being singletons. Sequences were derived from peripheral blood, sampled on day 0 of MenACWY control vaccination. The receptors were sampled from an adult in good health. Both conserved end residues are trimmed from each CDR3.

j_gene	v_gene	CDR3aa
TRBJ1-2	TRBV28	ASSQTGIDGYT
TRBJ2-5	TRBV7-3	ASSLGGQGTQY
TRBJ2-7	TRBV5-1	ASSEPGQGTVGEQY
TRBJ1-2	TRBV27	ASSRQGVEGYT
TRBJ1-2	TRBV6-2/TRBV6-3	ASSGLRGYT
TRBJ2-1	TRBV7-2	ASSLLAGTRGNEQF
TRBJ2-1	TRBV29-1	SVVFADTPMNEQF
TRBJ1-3	TRBV28	ASRQGQRNTIY
TRBJ2-6	TRBV5-1	ASSLAGATGANVLT
TRBJ2-1	TRBV6-5	ASSPGGAYYNEQF
TRBJ2-1	TRBV21-1	ASSKGLKGHPYNEQF
TRBJ1-6	TRBV3-1/TRBV3-2	ASSQDQDNSPLH
TRBJ2-7	TRBV7-2	ASSSSGSGVFEQY
TRBJ2-2	TRBV6-2/TRBV6-3	ASSSEGTGELF
TRBJ2-7	TRBV5-1	ASSSGLAPPYEQY
TRBJ2-7	TRBV4-3	ASSQVVSGSYEQY
TRBJ2-5	TRBV7-7	ASSSGQDQETQY
TRBJ2-2	TRBV6-5	ASSYSPVNTGELF
TRBJ1-1	TRBV27	ASSRPGATEAF
TRBJ1-6	TRBV5-1	ASSLAVGGGNSPLH
TRBJ1-3	TRBV9	ASSPRVRRDSGNTIY
TRBJ1-2	TRBV2	ASSEDGGGGYT
TRBJ2-5	TRBV18	ASSPLVSGTETQY
TRBJ2-7	TRBV3-1/TRBV3-2	ASSQGLEQY
TRBJ1-2	TRBV2	ASSEEGLYGYT
TRBJ2-5	TRBV7-8	ASSLVPGQEETQY
TRBJ1-1	TRBV7-9	ASSLTNTEAF
TRBJ2-7	TRBV7-9	ASGNRVIGEQY
TRBJ2-7	TRBV3-1/TRBV3-2	ASSQDEVYYEQY
TRBJ2-7	TRBV9	ASSPNGVISYEQY
TRBJ1-6	TRBV7-8	ASSLRTGDSPLH
TRBJ1-3	TRBV5-5	ASSFGTSADTIY
TRBJ1-1	TRBV10-3	AISETGPMNTEAF
TRBJ1-1	TRBV3-1/TRBV3-2	ASSQVGTEAF
TRBJ2-1	TRBV7-3	ASSPGGLNEQF
TRBJ2-7	TRBV28	ASSDSTGWYEQY
TRBJ1-3	TRBV2	ASSEGDRVAGNTIY
TRBJ2-5	TRBV5-4	ASSLASGQETQY
TRBJ2-7	TRBV6-5	ASSSVLRVPSEQY
TRBJ2-2	TRBV10-3	AISESGLAGIAGELF
TRBJ2-5	TRBV5-1	ASSSWDKEETQY
TRBJ2-5	TRBV15	ATSRGQGGETQY
TRBJ1-4	TRBV18	ASSPSLGTGDEKLF
TRBJ2-1	TRBV7-2	ASSLSSGIYNEQF
TRBJ1-6	TRBV14	ASSSGTYNSPLH
TRBJ2-4	TRBV19	ASSISREAKNIQY
TRBJ2-1	TRBV9	ASSVQGAFYNEQF
TRBJ2-1	TRBV2	ASSGGQGAYNEQF
TRBJ2-5	TRBV18	ASSPPGQGETQY
TRBJ1-1	TRBV9	ASSVGGADAEAF
TRBJ2-2	TRBV19	ASSIRGGPGELF
TRBJ2-7	TRBV5-1	ASSLTQEGPSYEQY
TRBJ2-2	TRBV6-6	ASRIGGNTGELF
TRBJ2-7	TRBV29-1	SFRDRGISEQY
TRBJ2-7	TRBV3-1/TRBV3-2	ASSRTNRWGQGYEQY